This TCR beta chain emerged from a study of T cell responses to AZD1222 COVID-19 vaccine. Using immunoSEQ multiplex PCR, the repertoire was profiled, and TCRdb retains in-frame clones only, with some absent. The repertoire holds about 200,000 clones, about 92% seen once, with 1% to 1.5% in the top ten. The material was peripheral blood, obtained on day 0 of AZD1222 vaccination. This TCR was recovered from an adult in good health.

The CDR3 sequence: CASSLRGSYGYTF. In DNA, the CDR3 is TGTGCCAGCAGCTTACGGGGGAGCTATGGCTACACCTTC. The V and J genes are TRBV11-2 and TRBJ1-2, with TRBD1 as a possible D gene (5 bases). This CDR3 has 13 amino acids. The ends were cut back, 2 bases at V and 4 bases at J, with 8 bases in the middle. Germline CDR1 reads SGHAT; CDR2 reads FQNNGV. Filled out from reference TRBV11-2 and TRBJ1-2, the complete variable domain reads EAGVAQSPRYKIIEKRQSVAFWCNPISGHATLYWYQQILGQGPKLLIQFQNNGVVDDSQLPKDRFSAERLKGVDSTLKIQPAKLEDSAVYLCASSLRGSYGYTFGSGTRLTVV.